The source of this T cell receptor beta chain is a study of blood T cell repertoires in COVID-19. About the study: Researchers got acute and convalescent COVID-19 samples from the United States, Italy and Spain. PBMCs, B-cell-depleted T cells, or T cells provided the cDNA or gDNA that made up the material.

CDR1 LNHDA and CDR2 SQIVND come from the germline V gene (reference sequence). This CDR3 is built from 15 residues. V lost 6 bases to trimming and J lost 0 bases, with 11 bases between them. As handled by the study authors: Estimates of nucleated cell counts were drawn from the amplification of reference gene primers. Clones were read by immunoSEQ multiplex PCR, and TCRdb kept only the in-frame ones, dropping some. V, J and clone size derive from that table, while D and trimming were established from the DNA sequence. The sample yields some 180,000 clones, roughly nine tenths seen once. Source material: peripheral blood. The chain is built from TRBV19 and TRBJ1-4; D is possibly TRBD1 (5 bases). This clonotype was obtained from a man between 65 and 79 years old with active or convalescent COVID-19. The CDR3 here is CASRHRRATNEKLFF. The DNA of the CDR3 is TGTGCCAGTAGGCACAGGCGCGCAACTAATGAAAAACTGTTTTTT.